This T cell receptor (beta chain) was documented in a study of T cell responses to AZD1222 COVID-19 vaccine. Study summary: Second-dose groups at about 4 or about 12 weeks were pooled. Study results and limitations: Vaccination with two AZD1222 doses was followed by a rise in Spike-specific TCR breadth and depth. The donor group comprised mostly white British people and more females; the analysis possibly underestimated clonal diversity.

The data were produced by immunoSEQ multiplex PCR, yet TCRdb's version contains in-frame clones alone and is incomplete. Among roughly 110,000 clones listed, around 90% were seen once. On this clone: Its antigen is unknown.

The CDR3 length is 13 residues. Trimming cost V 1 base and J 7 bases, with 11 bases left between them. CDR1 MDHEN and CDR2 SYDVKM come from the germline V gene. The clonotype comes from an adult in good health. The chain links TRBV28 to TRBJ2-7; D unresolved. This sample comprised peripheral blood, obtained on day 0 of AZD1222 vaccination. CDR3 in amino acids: CASSLYYSREQYF. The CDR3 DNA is TGTGCCAGCAGTTTATATTACAGCCGAGAGCAGTACTTC.